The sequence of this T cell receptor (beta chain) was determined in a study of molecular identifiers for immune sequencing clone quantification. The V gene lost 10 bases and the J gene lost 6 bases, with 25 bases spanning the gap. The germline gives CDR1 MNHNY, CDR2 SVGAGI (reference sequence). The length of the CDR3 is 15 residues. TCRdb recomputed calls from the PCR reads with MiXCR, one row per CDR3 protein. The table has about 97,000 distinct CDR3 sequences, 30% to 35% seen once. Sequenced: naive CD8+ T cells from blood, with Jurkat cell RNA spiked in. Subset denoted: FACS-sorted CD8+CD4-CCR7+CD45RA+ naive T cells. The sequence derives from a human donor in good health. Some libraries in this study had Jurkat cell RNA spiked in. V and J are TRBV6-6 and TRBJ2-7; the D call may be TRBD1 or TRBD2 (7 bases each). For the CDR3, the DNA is TGTGCCACGTTGCCGGGGGGACAGAAACCTCTCGAGCAGTACTTC. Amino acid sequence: CATLPGGQKPLEQYF.